The present T cell receptor beta chain was sequenced within a study of beta chain features in type 1 diabetes. The study, taken as a whole, reports: With patients and controls alike, PCR might favor shorter templates to an equal degree. Shortening that was moderate but significant affected the TCRB CDR3s of Type 1 diabetes patients in all four CD4+ subsets.

This clone was seen a few times. Antigen specificity is unknown. Isolated RNA was reverse transcribed in full, so expressed TCRB transcripts were sequenced. The protocol was immunoSEQ multiplex PCR, while the TCRdb copy is restricted to in-frame clones and leaves out a portion. The sample gives around 200,000 clones, about an eighth of which show up once; around 0.63% is in the top ten. This CDR3 region has 14 residues. Trimming at V came to 4 bases and at J to 5 bases, leaving 6 bases not matched to a gene. Germline V gene lookup returns CDR1 MNHEY and CDR2 SVGAGI. This chain links TRBV6-5 with TRBJ2-5; 8 bases are shared with TRBD1. Sequencing was done on a sample of central memory CD4+ T cells from blood. The source of this sequence is a woman between 18 and 29 years old in good health. For the CDR3, the DNA is TGTGCCAGCAGTTGGACAGGGTCAGGGGAGACCCAGTACTTC. Residues: CASSWTGSGETQYF.